The 16 T cell receptor beta chains given below trace back to one sample, sequenced in a study of CD8 T cells in Susac syndrome. cDNA came from about 0.5 to 1 ug RNA primed by random hexamers. TCRdb called the immunoSEQ multiplex PCR reads again in MiXCR, with one record for every CDR3 protein. This sample has 200,000 to 250,000 distinct CDR3 sequences; 90% to 95% occur once, and the top ten carry 0.055% to 0.075%. The sample comprised CD4+ T cells from PBMCs. The receptors originated from a human donor with multiple sclerosis.

The chain has TRBV5-1 and TRBJ1-6; D not certain. This CDR3 contains 15 residues. Germline loops: CDR1 SGHRS, CDR2 YFSETQ. Trimming removed 0 bases from V and 10 bases from J, with 14 bases in between. The CDR3 nucleotides are TGCGCCAGCAGCTTGGGTGGAGGGTTACGCTCACCCCTCCACTTT. It encodes CASSLGGGLRSPLHF.

The J gene is TRBJ1-4, the V gene TRBV5-1; D unclear. The CDR3 totals 15 residues. Germline loops: CDR1 SGHRS, CDR2 YFSETQ. The germline V and J ends were trimmed by 0 bases and 0 bases, with 6 bases remaining between them. The CDR3 is CASSLGTTTNEKLFF. The DNA for the CDR3 is TGCGCCAGCAGCTTGGGAACGACAACTAATGAAAAACTGTTTTTT.

This clonotype was counted a single time. The genes are TRBV2 and TRBJ1-1; perhaps TRBD1 as D (6 bases). The CDR3 extends over 16 amino acids. Germline CDR1 SNHLY, CDR2 FYNNEI. Trimming removed 2 bases from V and 1 base from J, with 14 bases in between. The CDR3 protein is CASSENLGGTNTEAFF. The CDR3 DNA reads as TGTGCCAGCAGTGAAAACCTCGGGGGCACGAACACTGAAGCTTTCTTT.

This clonotype was seen only a few times. This sequence joins TRBV7-2 and TRBJ2-3; the D gene could be TRBD1 or TRBD2 (5 bases each). There are 11 residues in the CDR3. Germline CDR1 is SGHTA and CDR2 is FQGNSA. V lost 2 bases and J 13 bases, leaving 10 bases between the germline ends. The CDR3 DNA sequence: TGTGCCAGCAGCTTAACGGGGCTGGAGTATTTT. Protein: CASSLTGLEYF.

The chain joins TRBV14 to TRBJ1-1, with D possibly matching TRBD1 (5 bases). Deletions cut 0 bases from V and 2 bases from J, with 16 bases between. Germline V gene lookup returns CDR1 SGHDN and CDR2 FVKESK. CDR3 size: 17 residues. The chain's CDR3 is CASSQDMIGAGNTEAFF. The CDR3 DNA sequence: TGTGCCAGCAGCCAAGATATGATTGGGGCAGGAAACACTGAAGCTTTCTTT.

Only one count was recorded for this clonotype. This chain links TRBV14 with TRBJ2-3; no clear D. CDR3 length equals 15 residues. Germline assignment: CDR1 SGHDN and CDR2 FVKESK. V gave up 0 bases and J gave up 2 bases, with 9 bases separating them. In DNA, the CDR3 is TGTGCCAGCAGCCAAGACGGCAGGTTCACAGATACGCAGTATTTT. Protein sequence: CASSQDGRFTDTQYF. Filled out from reference TRBV14 and TRBJ2-3, the complete variable domain reads EAGVTQFPSHSVIEKGQTVTLRCDPISGHDNLYWYRRVMGKEIKFLLHFVKESKQDESGMPNNRFLAERTGGTYSTLKVQPAELEDSGVYFCASSQDGRFTDTQYFGPGTRLTVL.

This clonotype was seen more than once but under ten times. The rearrangement uses TRBV24-1 and TRBJ1-5, with a possible D match to TRBD1 (5 bases). The CDR3 is made up of 15 amino acids. The germline V gene encodes CDR1 KGHDR and CDR2 SFDVKD. V lost 4 bases, J lost 7 bases, and 16 bases lay in between. The DNA for the CDR3 is TGTGCCACCAGTGAAGGGCAGGGAGTGTACCAGCCCCAGCATTTT. Protein sequence: CATSEGQGVYQPQHF.

The J gene is TRBJ1-4, the V gene TRBV30; 10 positions agree with TRBD1. CDR1 is GTSNPN, CDR2 SVGIG, per germline (reference sequence). J gave up 8 bases and V 0 bases, and 6 bases lay outside the gene matches. This CDR3 spans 15 amino acids. CDR3 nucleotides: TGTGCCTGGAGTGTACGAGGGACAGGGGCCGAAAAACTGTTTTTT. Its protein is CAWSVRGTGAEKLFF. The variable domain in full, with the rest retrieved from reference TRBV30 and TRBJ1-4, is SQTIHQWPATLVQPVGSPLSLECTVEGTSNPNLYWYRQAAGRGLQLLFYSVGIGQISSEVPQNLSASRPQDRQFILSSKKLLLSDSGFYLCAWSVRGTGAEKLFFGSGTQLSVL.

The rearrangement uses TRBV6-1 and TRBJ2-3; 14 nucleotides align to TRBD2. Per the germline V gene, CDR1 is MNHNS and CDR2 is SASEGT. With 6 bases clipped from V and 2 bases from J, the junction kept 10 bases outside the gene matches. The CDR3 sequence is 18 residues long. The CDR3 DNA follows: TGTGCCAGCAGACGATCCGGGACTAGCGGGAGTAACACAGATACGCAGTATTTT. As protein: CASRRSGTSGSNTDTQYF.

The rearrangement links TRBV5-1 to TRBJ1-4; the D gene is possibly TRBD1 (5 bases). The V end lost 2 bases, the J end lost 7 bases, and 12 bases lay between the germline ends. This CDR3 has 14 residues. CDR1 and CDR2 from the germline V gene are SGHRS and YFSETQ. The CDR3 is CASSFSGEGEKLFF. In DNA form, the CDR3 reads TGCGCCAGCAGCTTTTCGGGGGAGGGTGAAAAACTGTTTTTT. The full variable domain, its missing parts supplied by reference TRBV5-1 and TRBJ1-4, is KAGVTQTPRYLIKTRGQQVTLSCSPISGHRSVSWYQQTPGQGLQFLFEYFSETQRNKGNFPGRFSGRQFSNSRSEMNVSTLELGDSALYLCASSFSGEGEKLFFGSGTQLSVL.

This chain connects TRBV12-3 or TRBV12-4 to TRBJ2-3, with 8 bases identical to TRBD1. Trimming cost V 7 bases and J 2 bases; bases outside gene matches: 5. This CDR3 spans 14 amino acids. The CDR3 DNA reads TGTGCCAGCACCCCGACAGGGGTCACAGATACGCAGTATTTT. It encodes CASTPTGVTDTQYF.

This clonotype came up a few times. The chain is built from TRBV5-1 and TRBJ2-7, with no clear D. Germline lookup yields CDR1 SGHRS and CDR2 YFSETQ. This CDR3 spans 13 amino acids. Trimming cost V 5 bases and J 3 bases, with 12 bases left between them. CDR3 nucleotides: TGCGCCAGCAGTCGCGACGTCGGCTACGAGCAGTACGTC. Its protein product is CASSRDVGYEQYV.

This chain joins TRBV9 and TRBJ2-3; D gene uncertain. Per germline, CDR1 SGDLS and CDR2 YYNGEE. With 0 bases removed from V and 4 bases from J, the gap between germline ends came to 6 bases. The CDR3 runs to 13 residues. The CDR3 region is CASSVELPDTQYF. CDR3 sequence (DNA): TGTGCCAGCAGCGTAGAACTCCCAGATACGCAGTATTTT.

V is TRBV23-1 and J is TRBJ1-1; D remains ambiguous. TRBV23-1 is treated as an ORF (open reading frame) with a function not yet certain. The CDR3 is made up of 14 amino acids. Trimming took off 9 bases at V and 2 bases at J, with 16 bases between the two ends. This CDR3 reads CARLPLSGNTEAFF. CDR3 sequence (DNA): TGCGCCAGATTACCCCTCTCGGGAAACACTGAAGCTTTCTTT.

This chain joins TRBV7-2 and TRBJ1-2; weak D call: TRBD1 (6 bases). This CDR3 spans 16 amino acids. Trimming took 5 bases from V and 2 from J, leaving 18 bases between them. The V gene's germline CDR1 is SGHTA and CDR2 FQGNSA. The CDR3 DNA follows: TGTGCCAGCAGCCCTAGGGGGAGAGGGGACAACTATGGCTACACCTTC. Protein product: CASSPRGRGDNYGYTF. Supplemented by reference TRBV7-2 and TRBJ1-2, the full variable domain reads GAGVSQSPSNKVTEKGKDVELRCDPISGHTALYWYRQSLGQGLEFLIYFQGNSAPDKSGLPSDRFSAERTGGSVSTLTIQRTQQEDSAVYLCASSPRGRGDNYGYTFGSGTRLTVV.

In DNA, the CDR3 is TGTGCCAGCTCACCATTGGGGACAGTCACCGGGGAGTTCTTC. Its translation is CASSPLGTVTGEFF. This chain connects TRBV18 to TRBJ2-1, with 7 nucleotides matching TRBD1. V was clipped by 2 bases and J by 14 bases; unmatched bases: 12. The CDR3 spans 14 residues. Germline V lookup: CDR1 KGHSH, CDR2 LQKENI.